This TCR beta chain derives from a study of T cell repertoires in cytomegalovirus infection. The CDR3 spans 11 residues. Trimming took 3 bases from V and 6 from J, leaving 3 bases between them. Germline loops: CDR1 SGHRS, CDR2 YFSETQ. This clonotype was detected ten times or more. From the reads, TCRdb called clonotypes with MiXCR, one entry per CDR3 protein. The sample consists of under 300,000 distinct CDR3 sequences, 15% to 20% of them appearing once. This sequence was found in a human donor in good health (CMV status not recorded). Some clones in this sample may be carry-over from other donors' samples. Sequenced material: CD8+ T cells from PBMCs. The chain uses TRBV5-1 and TRBJ2-2; D uncertain. This chain's CDR3 is CASSSSGELFF. The CDR3 nucleotides are TGCGCCAGCAGCTCCTCCGGGGAGCTGTTTTTT.